The text below deals with one T cell receptor (beta chain). The CDR3 spans 14 residues. V was pared by 7 bases and J by 5 bases, with 7 bases of the junction left unmatched. Germline V lookup: CDR1 SNHLY, CDR2 FYNNEI. This specimen comes from a study of blood T cells in healthy people across ages. A second PCR, run for roughly 7 to 11 cycles, used a sample-barcoded 5' primer plus a J-beta primer mix. TCRdb called the 5' RACE reads again in MiXCR, with one record for every CDR3 protein. The top ten hold around 37% of the sample, which has about 640,000 distinct CDR3 sequences, around three fifths seen once.

The receptor's source is a man between 60 and 75 years old in good health. Specimen: blood. The V and J genes are TRBV2 and TRBJ2-5, with 10 nucleotides matching TRBD2. The CDR3 sequence: CASKERGGRETQYF. Here the CDR3 DNA reads TGTGCCAGCAAAGAGCGGGGGGGCCGGGAGACCCAGTACTTC. Together with reference TRBV2 and TRBJ2-5, the CDR3 gives the full variable domain: EPEVTQTPSHQVTQMGQEVILRCVPISNHLYFYWYRQILGQKVEFLVSFYNNEISEKSEIFDDQFSVERPDGSNFTLKIRSTKLEDSAMYFCASKERGGRETQYFGPGTRLLVL.